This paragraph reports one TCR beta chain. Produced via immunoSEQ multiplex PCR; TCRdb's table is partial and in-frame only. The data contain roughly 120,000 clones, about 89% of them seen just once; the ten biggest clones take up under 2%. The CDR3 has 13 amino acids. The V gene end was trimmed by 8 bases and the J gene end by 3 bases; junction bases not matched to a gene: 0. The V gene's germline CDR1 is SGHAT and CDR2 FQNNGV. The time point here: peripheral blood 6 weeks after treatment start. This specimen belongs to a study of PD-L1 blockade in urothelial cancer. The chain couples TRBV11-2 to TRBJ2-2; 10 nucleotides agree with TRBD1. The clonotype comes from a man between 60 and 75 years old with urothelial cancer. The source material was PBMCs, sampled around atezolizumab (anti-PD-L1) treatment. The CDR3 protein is CASGQGDTGELFF. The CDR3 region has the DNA TGTGCCAGCGGACAGGGGGACACCGGGGAGCTGTTTTTT. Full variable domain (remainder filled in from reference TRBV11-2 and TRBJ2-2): EAGVAQSPRYKIIEKRQSVAFWCNPISGHATLYWYQQILGQGPKLLIQFQNNGVVDDSQLPKDRFSAERLKGVDSTLKIQPAKLEDSAVYLCASGQGDTGELFFGEGSRLTVL.